This T cell receptor beta chain was captured in a study of CXCR3-negative and CXCR3-positive naive CD8 T cells. About the study: Across all libraries, TRB reads numbered approximately 150 million, with about 1.5 +/- 0.3 million in each library.

Study-level points and caveats: More hydrophobic TRB CDR3s were found in CXCR3-positive naive cells than in CXCR3-negative naive cells.

Naive CD8+ T cells had a CD45RO-CCR7+CD27+CD95- phenotype. The CDR3 runs to 15 residues. CDR1 SQVTM and CDR2 ANQGSEA come from the germline V gene. The study made its TRB cDNA libraries by 5' RACE, adding UMI labels. TCRdb derives one entry per CDR3 protein from the 5' RACE reads, leaving out DNA. Its table records approximately 7,000 distinct CDR3 sequences. Its frequency marks this clonotype as medium-sized. Its target is not known. This sequence was found in a human donor in good health. Some clones in this sample may be carry-over from other donors' samples. The chain employs TRBV29-1 and TRBJ2-7; TCRdb lists TRBD1, though no DNA is available to test this call. Sequenced input: naive CXCR3- CD8+ T cells from blood. Subset in this sample: CD45RO-CCR7+CD27+CD95- naive CD8+ T cells lacking CXCR3 (TNR3-). This CDR3 reads CSVETPGRNTYEQYF.